This T cell receptor beta chain was documented in a study of cytomegalovirus exposure and HLA in healthy donors. The V and J ends lost 3 bases and 2 bases respectively, with 10 bases between them. This CDR3 has 15 amino acids. Germline CDR1 reads LNHDA; CDR2 reads SQIVND (reference sequence). The PCR was carried out with 60 Vbeta primers and 13 Jbeta primers. Profiled with immunoSEQ multiplex PCR; TCRdb holds only in-frame clones, not every one. The sample lists some 190,000 clones; around three quarters were seen once. As regards this clone: Its antigen is still unknown.

Overall study findings and caveats: As a later analysis showed, several of the most significant clusters appeared to be linked to common viral pathogens.

This clonotype was obtained from a woman in her 30s in good health and CMV-seronegative. The sequenced sample was PBMCs. This chain connects TRBV19 to TRBJ1-4; TRBD1 is a possible D gene (5 bases). The CDR3 reads CASSIGGITNEKLFF. Here the CDR3 DNA reads TGTGCCAGTAGTATCGGGGGTATCACTAATGAAAAACTGTTTTTT.